The next 2 T cell receptor beta chains were all read from a single sample in a study of T cell repertoires in cytomegalovirus infection. MiXCR, run by TCRdb on the reads, gives a single entry per CDR3 protein. The sample lists more than 150,000 distinct CDR3 sequences, approximately 30% occurring once. Sequenced sample: PBMCs. The source is a human donor in good health (CMV status not recorded). Some clones in this sample may be carry-over from other donors' samples.

The chain has TRBV20-1 and TRBJ1-2; 7 bases line up with TRBD1. The V gene's germline CDR1 is DFQATT and CDR2 SNEGSKA (reference sequence). The CDR3 extends over 15 amino acids. Trimming took 1 base from V and 7 from J; bases not matched to a gene: 12. In DNA, the CDR3 is TGCAGTGCTAGAGTTGTCAAGGGGGCGAAGGGTGGCTACACCTTC. It is translated as CSARVVKGAKGGYTF.

This chain links TRBV7-2 with TRBJ2-7; D is perhaps TRBD2 (5 bases). The CDR3 has 14 amino acids. CDR1 and CDR2 (germline): SGHTA, FQGNSA. V lost 0 bases to trimming and J lost 5 bases, with 11 bases between them. CDR3 DNA sequence: TGTGCCAGCAGCTTAGCAGGACGGGGTGACGAGCAGTACTTC. Its translation is CASSLAGRGDEQYF. The full variable domain, with the rest looked up from reference TRBV7-2 and TRBJ2-7, is GAGVSQSPSNKVTEKGKDVELRCDPISGHTALYWYRQSLGQGLEFLIYFQGNSAPDKSGLPSDRFSAERTGGSVSTLTIQRTQQEDSAVYLCASSLAGRGDEQYFGPGTRLTVT.